This T cell receptor (beta chain) derives from a study of technical replicates of blood from a handful of donors. Between the trimmed V and J ends, which lost 1 base and 6 bases, there was a span of 10 bases. The CDR3 is 13 amino acids. The germline CDR1 and CDR2 sequences are LNHNV and YYDKDF (reference sequence). This clone was counted a single time. The data were produced by immunoSEQ multiplex PCR, yet TCRdb's version contains in-frame clones alone and is incomplete. The data contain roughly 59,000 clones, around 87% of them seen just once; the ten biggest clones take up 5%. The material sequenced was PBMCs. The chain is built from TRBV15 and TRBJ2-7; perhaps TRBD2 as D (5 bases). This TCR came from a human donor in good health. Some clones in this sample may be carry-over from other donors' samples. The CDR3 DNA follows: TGTGCCACCAGCAGAGTACTAGACGGCGAGCAGTACTTC. Translated: CATSRVLDGEQYF.